One T cell receptor (beta chain) is described in this entry. Its cognate antigen is unknown. Sample time point: late sampling 161 to 241 days after vaccination in three convalescent patients. Treatment meaning: approximately 10-day PBMC culture with coronavirus spike peptide pools or control peptides (ViraFEST assay). Cultured CD4+ T cell DNA underwent sequencing with the Oncomine TCR Beta short-read assay. Each CDR3 protein gets one entry after TCRdb re-called the PCR reads with MiXCR. Among approximately 22,000 distinct CDR3 sequences, around 39% were seen once, and the ten largest hold roughly 9.9%. The CDR3 has 15 residues. Germline assignment: CDR1 SGHNT and CDR2 YYREEE (reference sequence). Trimming shortened V by 4 bases and J by 2 bases, and 15 bases separated the two germline ends. The data belong to a study of vaccination and CD4 T cells after COVID-19. Overall study context: Investigators drew the post-COVID samples a median around 100 days after diagnosis, with a range of 35 to 161. Control cultures were given a CEFX pool, an HIV-1 Nef pool, or no peptide.

Sequenced here: CD4+ T cells from blood, cultured in vitro, sampled about 7 months after SARS-CoV-2 vaccination. The clonotype was recovered from a human donor who had recovered from COVID-19. This chain links TRBV5-4 with TRBJ1-1; no definite D call. The CDR3 sequence is CASSPSWVRNTEAFF. The CDR3 nucleotides read TGTGCCAGCAGCCCCTCTTGGGTAAGAAACACTGAAGCTTTCTTT.